The subject of this entry is one TCR beta chain. Its target is unknown. Cycle 7 day 1, cycle 4 day 1, and baseline were the timepoints at which blood was sampled. The record originates from a study of OX40 agonist ivuxolimab in advanced cancers. Regarding the study as a whole: CD4+ and CD8+ T cells in blood underwent clonal expansion by week 6 at 0.1 to 3.0 mg/kg. On average, CD8+ T cells showed a greater number of expanded clones than CD4+.

CDR3 size: 13 residues. Trimming removed 3 bases at V and 7 bases at J, with 10 bases between. Per germline, CDR1 SGHNT and CDR2 YYREEE (reference sequence). The data were produced by immunoSEQ multiplex PCR, yet TCRdb's version contains in-frame clones alone and is incomplete. The data show roughly 72,000 clones, roughly 87% seen once. The TCR comes from an adult with an advanced solid tumor such as melanoma, head and neck, liver or kidney cancer. The sample in question was CD4+ or CD8+ T cells sorted from blood, obtained in a trial of the OX40 agonist ivuxolimab. The chain carries TRBV5-4 and TRBJ2-2, with D hard to call. The CDR3, as DNA: TGTGCCAGCAGCTGGTCGGATGGCGGGGAGCTGTTTTTT. It is translated as CASSWSDGGELFF.